This T cell receptor (beta chain) stems from a study of T cell responses to AZD1222 COVID-19 vaccine. Points from the study as a whole: Donors in the cohort were predominantly white British and more often female, and clonal diversity was possibly underestimated. Spike was spanned by vaccine-associated CD4 TCRs, with dominance at 160-218 and 743-854.

Sequencing used immunoSEQ multiplex PCR; TCRdb keeps in-frame clones, though not all of them. The table has about 140,000 clones, roughly nine tenths seen once. Worth noting for this clone: Antigen specificity is unknown.

The ends lost 3 bases at V and 4 bases at J; junction bases unmatched: 9. Germline V gives CDR1 MDHEN, CDR2 SYDVKM. The CDR3 consists of 15 residues. V gene TRBV28 combines with J gene TRBJ2-7; 7 bases align to TRBD2. This clonotype was obtained from an adult who received the AZD1222 COVID-19 vaccine. Sequencing was performed on peripheral blood, taken 28 days after the second AZD1222 dose. The CDR3 sequence: CASSFSRSGIYEQYF. CDR3 bases: TGTGCCAGCAGTTTTTCCCGCAGCGGGATTTACGAGCAGTACTTC.